The clone carrying this T cell receptor beta chain was observed a few times. These data are taken from a study of blood T cells in healthy people across ages. The second PCR ran about 6 to 12 cycles with a sample-barcoded 5' primer and J-beta primers. MiXCR was run by TCRdb on the 5' RACE reads, yielding one entry per CDR3 protein. The sample yields 1.5 million to 2 million distinct CDR3 sequences, roughly 30% seen once. The CDR3 contains 17 residues. Trimming stripped 0 bases from V and 9 bases from J, with 22 bases between. Germline CDR1 reads SGHRS; CDR2 reads YFSETQ. The clonotype originates from a young woman in good health. The chain has TRBV5-1 and TRBJ2-1; D is perhaps TRBD2 (6 bases). Source material: blood. The CDR3 reads CASSLALSGLGYGEQFF. CDR3 DNA sequence: TGCGCCAGCAGCTTGGCCCTTAGCGGACTGGGGTACGGTGAGCAGTTCTTC.